The present T cell receptor beta chain was sequenced within a study of T cell responses to AZD1222 COVID-19 vaccine. The CDR3 is 14 amino acids. The V segment lost 4 bases and the J segment 9 bases; nucleotides outside the gene matches: 10. Germline V gives CDR1 SGHDT, CDR2 YYEEEE. Whole-study findings and limits: Compared with day 0, the breadth and depth of the Spike-specific TCR repertoire rose significantly after two doses of AZD1222. Baseline serostatus was positive in only six AZD1222 recipients. White British donors predominated, females outnumbered males, and clonal diversity was possibly underestimated.

A note on this clone: Its target is unknown.

The table came from immunoSEQ multiplex PCR; TCRdb's copy has only in-frame clones and leaves some out. The sample includes over 150,000 clones, around 93% of them seen just once. The receptor's source is an adult who received the MenACWY meningococcal vaccine as a control. The J gene is TRBJ1-2, the V gene TRBV5-6; 9 bases align to TRBD1. The specimen comprised peripheral blood, sampled 28 days after the second dose of the MenACWY control vaccine. The CDR3 here is CASSAQGAFLSYTF. CDR3 DNA: TGTGCCAGCAGCGCACAGGGGGCATTCTTGAGCTACACCTTC. Based on the CDR3 plus reference TRBV5-6 and TRBJ1-2, the full variable domain is DAGVTQSPTHLIKTRGQQVTLRCSPKSGHDTVSWYQQALGQGPQFIFQYYEEEERQRGNFPDRFSGHQFPNYSSELNVNALLLGDSALYLCASSAQGAFLSYTFGSGTRLTVV.